This TCR beta chain is drawn from a study of blood T cell repertoires in COVID-19. Study-wide background: Researchers got acute and convalescent COVID-19 samples from the United States, Italy and Spain. The cDNA or gDNA used as material had been derived from T cells, B-cell-depleted T cells, or PBMCs.

CDR1 is SQVTM, CDR2 ANQGSEA, per germline. The CDR3 contains 13 residues. Trimming took 6 bases from V and 1 from J, leaving 11 bases between them. Per the study methods: Scientists estimated how many nucleated cells there were by amplifying reference gene primers. The data were produced by immunoSEQ multiplex PCR, yet TCRdb's version contains in-frame clones alone and is incomplete. From that table come the V and J calls and clone size; the DNA was used to work out D and trimming. The repertoire holds 100,000 or so clones, with around 84% as singletons. The gene calls are TRBV29-1 and TRBJ2-3, with D possibly being TRBD2 (6 bases). The sample taken for sequencing was peripheral blood. This TCR came from a man aged 50 to 60 with active or convalescent COVID-19. CDR3 sequence (DNA): TGCAGCGTCTTAGGGACTGGCACAGATACGCAGTATTTT. As protein: CSVLGTGTDTQYF.